This TCR beta chain was captured by sequencing in a study of blood T cells in healthy people across ages. Sample-barcoded 5' priming and a J-beta primer mix drove a second PCR of roughly 6 to 12 cycles. The template-switch adaptor, which had 12 random nucleotides, put a tag on each cDNA molecule. One entry per CDR3 protein results from TCRdb running MiXCR on the 5' RACE reads. Of about 1,400,000 distinct CDR3 sequences in the sample, approximately 42% were seen once. This clonotype was seen a handful of times. Its specificity is unknown. Broader study findings: Because sorting was not performed, PBMCs prevented conclusive naive versus antigen-experienced comparison.

Trimming cost V 4 bases and J 5 bases, with 11 bases left between them. The germline V gene encodes CDR1 LGHDT and CDR2 YNNKEL (reference sequence). This CDR3 is built from 13 residues. Sequencing was performed on blood. The V gene is TRBV3-1, the J gene TRBJ1-2; D gene ambiguous. The sequence was collected from a woman aged 18-30 years in good health. CDR3 sequence (DNA): TGTGCCAGCAGCCGGGAGAATGTTTATGGCTACACCTTC. This encodes CASSRENVYGYTF. Complete variable domain (other parts from reference TRBV3-1 and TRBJ1-2): DTAVSQTPKYLVTQMGNDKSIKCEQNLGHDTMYWYKQDSKKFLKIMFSYNNKELIINETVPNRFSPKSPDKAHLNLHINSLELGDSAVYFCASSRENVYGYTFGSGTRLTVV.